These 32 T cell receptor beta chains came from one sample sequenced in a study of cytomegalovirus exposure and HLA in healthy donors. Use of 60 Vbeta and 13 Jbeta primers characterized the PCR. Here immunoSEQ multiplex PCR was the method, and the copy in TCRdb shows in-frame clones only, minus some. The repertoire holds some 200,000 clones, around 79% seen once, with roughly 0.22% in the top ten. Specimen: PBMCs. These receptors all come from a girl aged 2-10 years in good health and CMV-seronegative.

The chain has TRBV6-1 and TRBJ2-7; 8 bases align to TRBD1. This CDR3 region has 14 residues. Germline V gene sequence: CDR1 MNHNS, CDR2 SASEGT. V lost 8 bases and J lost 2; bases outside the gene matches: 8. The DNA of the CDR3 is TGTGCCAGCTCAGGGACAGGTCATCCCTACGAGCAGTACTTC. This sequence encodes CASSGTGHPYEQYF.

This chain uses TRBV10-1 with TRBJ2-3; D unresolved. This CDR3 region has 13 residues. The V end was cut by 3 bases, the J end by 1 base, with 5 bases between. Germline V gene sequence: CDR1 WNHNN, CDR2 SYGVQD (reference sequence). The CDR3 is CASSEPGTDTQYF. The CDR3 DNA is TGCGCCAGCAGTGAACCGGGCACAGATACGCAGTATTTT.

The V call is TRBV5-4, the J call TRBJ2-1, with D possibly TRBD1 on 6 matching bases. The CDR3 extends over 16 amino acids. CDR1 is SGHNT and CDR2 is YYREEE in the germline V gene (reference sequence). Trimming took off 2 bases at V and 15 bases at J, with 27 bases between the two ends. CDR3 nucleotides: TGTGCCAGCAGCTTAAGGCAGGGGCTCTCGACAATGATGTCGTTCTTC. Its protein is CASSLRQGLSTMMSFF. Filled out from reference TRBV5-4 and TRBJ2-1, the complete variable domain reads ETGVTQSPTHLIKTRGQQVTLRCSSQSGHNTVSWYQQALGQGPQFIFQYYREEENGRGNFPPRFSGLQFPNYSSELNVNALELDDSALYLCASSLRQGLSTMMSFFGPGTRLTVL.

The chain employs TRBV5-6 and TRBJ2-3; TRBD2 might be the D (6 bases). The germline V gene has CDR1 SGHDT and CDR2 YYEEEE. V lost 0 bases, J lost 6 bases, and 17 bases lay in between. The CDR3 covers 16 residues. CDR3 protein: CASSLVGASAGDTQYF. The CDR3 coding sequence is TGTGCCAGCAGCTTGGTAGGGGCTAGCGCCGGGGATACGCAGTATTTT.

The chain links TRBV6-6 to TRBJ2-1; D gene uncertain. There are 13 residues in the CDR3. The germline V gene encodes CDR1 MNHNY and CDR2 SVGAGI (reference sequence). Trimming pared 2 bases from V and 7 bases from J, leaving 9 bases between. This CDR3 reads CASSYPAGNEQFF. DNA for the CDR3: TGTGCCAGCAGTTACCCCGCCGGGAATGAGCAGTTCTTC.

CDR3 residues: CAWSVPGHRRTEAFF. The CDR3 DNA reads as TGTGCCTGGAGTGTACCGGGACATCGGCGGACTGAAGCTTTCTTT. The chain links TRBV30 to TRBJ1-1; D may be TRBD1 (6 bases). V lost 0 bases and J 5 bases, leaving 16 bases between the germline ends. Per the germline V gene, CDR1 is GTSNPN and CDR2 is SVGIG (reference sequence). The CDR3 has 15 residues. Full variable domain (rest looked up from reference TRBV30 and TRBJ1-1): SQTIHQWPATLVQPVGSPLSLECTVEGTSNPNLYWYRQAAGRGLQLLFYSVGIGQISSEVPQNLSASRPQDRQFILSSKKLLLSDSGFYLCAWSVPGHRRTEAFFGQGTRLTVV.

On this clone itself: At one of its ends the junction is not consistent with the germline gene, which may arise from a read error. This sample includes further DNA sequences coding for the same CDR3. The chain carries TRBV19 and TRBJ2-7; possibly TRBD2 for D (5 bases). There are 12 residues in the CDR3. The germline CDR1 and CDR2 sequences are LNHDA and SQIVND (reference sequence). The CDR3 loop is CASSIGGYEQYF. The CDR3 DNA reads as TGTGCCAGTAGTATAGGCGGGTACGAGCAGTATTTC. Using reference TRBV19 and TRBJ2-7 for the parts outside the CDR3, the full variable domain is DGGITQSPKYLFRKEGQNVTLSCEQNLNHDAMYWYRQDPGQGLRLIYYSQIVNDFQKGDIAEGYSVSREKKESFPLTVTSAQKNPTAFYLCASSIGGYEQYFGPGTRLTVT.

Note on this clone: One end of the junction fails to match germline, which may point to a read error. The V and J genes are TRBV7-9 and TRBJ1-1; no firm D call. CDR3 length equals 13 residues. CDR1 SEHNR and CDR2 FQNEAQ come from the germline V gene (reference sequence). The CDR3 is CSSSLRLGTEAFF. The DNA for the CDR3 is TGTTCCAGCAGCTTGAGGCTAGGCACTGAAGCTTTCTTT.

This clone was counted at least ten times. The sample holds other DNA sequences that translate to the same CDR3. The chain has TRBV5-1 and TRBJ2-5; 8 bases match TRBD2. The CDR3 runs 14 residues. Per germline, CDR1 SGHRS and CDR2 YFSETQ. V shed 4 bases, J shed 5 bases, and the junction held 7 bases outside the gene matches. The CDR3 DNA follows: TGCGCCAGCAGCCCCGGACTAGCCGGGGAGACCCAGTACTTC. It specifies CASSPGLAGETQYF.

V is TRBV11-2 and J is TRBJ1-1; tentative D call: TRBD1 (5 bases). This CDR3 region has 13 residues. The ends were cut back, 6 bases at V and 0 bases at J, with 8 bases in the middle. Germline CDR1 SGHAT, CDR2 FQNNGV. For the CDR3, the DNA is TGTGCCAGCAGACAGACAGTGAACACTGAAGCTTTCTTT. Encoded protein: CASRQTVNTEAFF.

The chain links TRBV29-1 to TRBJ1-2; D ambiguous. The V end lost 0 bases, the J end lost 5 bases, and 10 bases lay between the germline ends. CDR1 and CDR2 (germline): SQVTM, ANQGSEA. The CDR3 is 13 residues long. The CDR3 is CSVEDEFKYGYTF. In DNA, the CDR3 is TGCAGCGTTGAAGATGAGTTTAAATATGGCTACACCTTC.

Here the CDR3 reads CASSSSTTHGSYEQYF. Here the CDR3 DNA reads TGTGCCAGCAGCTCCTCGACCACCCATGGGAGCTACGAGCAGTACTTC. The gene calls are TRBV5-6 and TRBJ2-7; D is possibly TRBD2 (5 bases). The CDR3 spans 16 residues. Per germline, CDR1 SGHDT and CDR2 YYEEEE. The V end was cut by 3 bases, the J end by 3 bases, with 19 bases between.

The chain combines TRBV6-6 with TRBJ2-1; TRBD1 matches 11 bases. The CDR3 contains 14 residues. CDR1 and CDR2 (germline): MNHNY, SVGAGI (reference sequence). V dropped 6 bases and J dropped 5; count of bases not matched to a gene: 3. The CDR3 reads CASRGQGGNNEQFF. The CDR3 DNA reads TGTGCCAGCAGGGGACAGGGGGGTAACAATGAGCAGTTCTTC.

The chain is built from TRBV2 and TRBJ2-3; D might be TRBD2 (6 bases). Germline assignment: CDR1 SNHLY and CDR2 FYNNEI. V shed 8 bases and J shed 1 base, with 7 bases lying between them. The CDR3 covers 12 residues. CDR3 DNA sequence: TGTGCCAGCGGCGGGGGCACAGATACGCAGTATTTT. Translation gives CASGGGTDTQYF.

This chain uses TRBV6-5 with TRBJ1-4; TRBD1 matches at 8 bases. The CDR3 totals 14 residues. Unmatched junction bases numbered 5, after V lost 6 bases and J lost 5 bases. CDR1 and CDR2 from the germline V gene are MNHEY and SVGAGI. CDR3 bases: TGTGCCAGCAGATACAACAGGGGGAATGAAAAACTGTTTTTT. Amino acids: CASRYNRGNEKLFF.

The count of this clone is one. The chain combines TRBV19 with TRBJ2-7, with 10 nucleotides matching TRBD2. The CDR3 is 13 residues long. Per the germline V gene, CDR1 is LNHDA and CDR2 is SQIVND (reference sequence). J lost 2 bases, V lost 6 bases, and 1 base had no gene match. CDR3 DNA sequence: TGTGCCAGTAGACTAGCGGGAACCTACGAGCAGTACTTC. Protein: CASRLAGTYEQYF.

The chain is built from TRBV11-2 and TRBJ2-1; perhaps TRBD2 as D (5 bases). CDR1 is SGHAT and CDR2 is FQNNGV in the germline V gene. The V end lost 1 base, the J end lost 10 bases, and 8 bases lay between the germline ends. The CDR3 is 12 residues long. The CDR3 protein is CASSLVGVEQFF. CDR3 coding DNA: TGTGCCAGCAGCTTAGTGGGAGTCGAGCAGTTCTTC.

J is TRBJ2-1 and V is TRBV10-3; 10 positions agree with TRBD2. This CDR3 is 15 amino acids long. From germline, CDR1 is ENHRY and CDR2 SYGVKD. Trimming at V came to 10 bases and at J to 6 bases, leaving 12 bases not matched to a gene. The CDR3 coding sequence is TGTGCCACTCGGAGGGGATCTAGCGGGGGCAATGAGCAGTTCTTC. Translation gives CATRRGSSGGNEQFF.

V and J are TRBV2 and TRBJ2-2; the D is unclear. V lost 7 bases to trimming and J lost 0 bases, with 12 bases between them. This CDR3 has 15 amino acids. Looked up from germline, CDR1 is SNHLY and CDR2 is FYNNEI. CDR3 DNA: TGTGCCAGCAATTTGGGCCCGTCGAACACCGGGGAGCTGTTTTTT. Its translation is CASNLGPSNTGELFF. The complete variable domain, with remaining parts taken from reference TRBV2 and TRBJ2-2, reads EPEVTQTPSHQVTQMGQEVILRCVPISNHLYFYWYRQILGQKVEFLVSFYNNEISEKSEIFDDQFSVERPDGSNFTLKIRSTKLEDSAMYFCASNLGPSNTGELFFGEGSRLTVL.

The CDR3 DNA sequence: TGTGCCAGTAGTATTCTTGCCAGCGCGAACACCGGGGAGCTGTTTTTT. Protein sequence: CASSILASANTGELFF. The genes are TRBV19 and TRBJ2-2; D ambiguous. Germline V gives CDR1 LNHDA, CDR2 SQIVND (reference sequence). The CDR3 has 16 residues. V lost 3 bases, J lost 0 bases, and 11 bases lay in between.

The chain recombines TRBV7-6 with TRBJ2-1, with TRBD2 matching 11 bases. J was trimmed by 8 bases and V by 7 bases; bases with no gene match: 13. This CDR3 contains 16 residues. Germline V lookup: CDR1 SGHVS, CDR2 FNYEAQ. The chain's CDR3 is CASTLPVAGGPDEQFF. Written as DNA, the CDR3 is TGTGCCAGCACCCTTCCAGTAGCGGGAGGGCCGGATGAGCAGTTCTTC.

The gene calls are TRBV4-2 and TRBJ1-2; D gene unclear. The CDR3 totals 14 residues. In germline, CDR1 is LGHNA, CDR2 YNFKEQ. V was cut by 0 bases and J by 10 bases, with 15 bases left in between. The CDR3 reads CASSQEGLAGDYTF. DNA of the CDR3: TGTGCCAGCAGCCAAGAGGGATTAGCCGGGGACTACACCTTC.

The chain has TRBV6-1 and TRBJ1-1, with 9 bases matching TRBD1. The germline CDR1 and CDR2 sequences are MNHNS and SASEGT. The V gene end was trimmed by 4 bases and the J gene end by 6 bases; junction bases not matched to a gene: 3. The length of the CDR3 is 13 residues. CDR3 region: CASSATGGAEAFF. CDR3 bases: TGTGCCAGCAGTGCAACAGGGGGCGCTGAAGCTTTCTTT.

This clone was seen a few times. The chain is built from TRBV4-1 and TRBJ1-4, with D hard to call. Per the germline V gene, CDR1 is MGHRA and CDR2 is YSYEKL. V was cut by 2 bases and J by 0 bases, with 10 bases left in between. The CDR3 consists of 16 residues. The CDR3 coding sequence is TGCGCCAGCAGCCAAAGACATGATGCAACTAATGAAAAACTGTTTTTT. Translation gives CASSQRHDATNEKLFF.

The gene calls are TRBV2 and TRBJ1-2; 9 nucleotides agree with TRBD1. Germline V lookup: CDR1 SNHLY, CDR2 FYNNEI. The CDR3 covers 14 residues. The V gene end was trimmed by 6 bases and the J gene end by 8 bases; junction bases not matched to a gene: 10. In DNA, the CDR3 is TGTGCCAGCAGCATGTACAGGGGGCCGGGGGGCTACACCTTC. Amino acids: CASSMYRGPGGYTF.

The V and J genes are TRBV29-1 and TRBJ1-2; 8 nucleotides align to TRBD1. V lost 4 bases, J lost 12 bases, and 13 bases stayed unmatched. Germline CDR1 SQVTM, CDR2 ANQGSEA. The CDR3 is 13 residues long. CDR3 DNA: TGCAGCGTTGGTGATGAGGACAGGGACTTCCACACCTTC. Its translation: CSVGDEDRDFHTF.

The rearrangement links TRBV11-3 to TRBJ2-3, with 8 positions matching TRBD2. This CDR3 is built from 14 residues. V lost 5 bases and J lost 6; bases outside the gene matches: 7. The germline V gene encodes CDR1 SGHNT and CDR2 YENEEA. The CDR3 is CASSPGGLGDTQYF. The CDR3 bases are TGTGCCAGCAGCCCGGGGGGGCTAGGGGATACGCAGTATTTT. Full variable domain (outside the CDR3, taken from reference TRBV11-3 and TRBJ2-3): EAGVVQSPRYKIIEKKQPVAFWCNPISGHNTLYWYLQNLGQGPELLIRYENEEAVDDSQLPKDRFSAERLKGVDSTLKIQPAELGDSAVYLCASSPGGLGDTQYFGPGTRLTVL.

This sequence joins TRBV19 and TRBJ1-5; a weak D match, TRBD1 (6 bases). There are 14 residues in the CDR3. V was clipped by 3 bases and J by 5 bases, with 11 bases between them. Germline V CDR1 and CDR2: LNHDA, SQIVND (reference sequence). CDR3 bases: TGTGCCAGTAGTATGGGGGCAGGGGATCAGCCCCAGCATTTT. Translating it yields CASSMGAGDQPQHF.

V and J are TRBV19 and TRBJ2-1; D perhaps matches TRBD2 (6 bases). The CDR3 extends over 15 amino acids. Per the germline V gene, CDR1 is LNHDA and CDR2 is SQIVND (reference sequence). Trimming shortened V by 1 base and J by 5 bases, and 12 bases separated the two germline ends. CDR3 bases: TGTGCCAGTAGTATAGGGGACTGGAGGAACAATGAGCAGTTCTTC. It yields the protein CASSIGDWRNNEQFF.

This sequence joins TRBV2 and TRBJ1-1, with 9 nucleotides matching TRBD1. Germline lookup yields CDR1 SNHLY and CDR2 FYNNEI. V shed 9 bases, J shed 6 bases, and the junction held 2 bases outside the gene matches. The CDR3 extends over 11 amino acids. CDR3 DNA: TGTGCCAGTCGACAGGGGGCTGAAGCTTTCTTT. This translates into CASRQGAEAFF.

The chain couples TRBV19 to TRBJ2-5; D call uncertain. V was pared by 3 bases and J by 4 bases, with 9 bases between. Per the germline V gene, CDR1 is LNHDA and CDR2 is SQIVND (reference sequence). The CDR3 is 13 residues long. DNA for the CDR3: TGTGCCAGTAGTATTTCATGGCCAGAGACCCAGTACTTC. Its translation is CASSISWPETQYF.

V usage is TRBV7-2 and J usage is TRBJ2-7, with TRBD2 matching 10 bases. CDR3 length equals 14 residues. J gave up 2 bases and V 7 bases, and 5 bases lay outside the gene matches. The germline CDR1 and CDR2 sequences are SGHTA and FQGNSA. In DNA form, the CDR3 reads TGTGCCAGCACAAGAAGCGGGAGGGCCTACGAGCAGTACTTC. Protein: CASTRSGRAYEQYF.